The clone carrying this T cell receptor (beta chain) occurred many times. This sample is part of a study of T cells in Graves' hyperthyroidism and ophthalmopathy. Patients between 18 and 65 years old had hyperthyroidism, newly diagnosed and lasting under 2 months. CDR1 and CDR2 from the germline V gene are SGHDT and YYEEEE. This CDR3 spans 13 amino acids. Deletions cut 2 bases from V and 8 bases from J, with 13 bases between. TCR beta CDR3 region amplification was performed from RNA transcripts. HTBI primers were employed in a first-round RT-PCR of the TCR CDR3. Each CDR3 protein gets one entry after TCRdb re-called the multiplex PCR reads with MiXCR. The table lists fewer than 350,000 distinct CDR3 sequences, 18% of them singletons.

The sequenced material came from blood. This rearrangement joins TRBV5-6 to TRBJ1-1; tentative D call: TRBD1 (5 bases). The source of this sequence is a woman aged 50 to 60 with Graves' hyperthyroidism. CDR3 bases: TGTGCCAGCAGCTTTGGCTTGGGGGGAGAAGCTTTCTTT. Translated, it gives CASSFGLGGEAFF.